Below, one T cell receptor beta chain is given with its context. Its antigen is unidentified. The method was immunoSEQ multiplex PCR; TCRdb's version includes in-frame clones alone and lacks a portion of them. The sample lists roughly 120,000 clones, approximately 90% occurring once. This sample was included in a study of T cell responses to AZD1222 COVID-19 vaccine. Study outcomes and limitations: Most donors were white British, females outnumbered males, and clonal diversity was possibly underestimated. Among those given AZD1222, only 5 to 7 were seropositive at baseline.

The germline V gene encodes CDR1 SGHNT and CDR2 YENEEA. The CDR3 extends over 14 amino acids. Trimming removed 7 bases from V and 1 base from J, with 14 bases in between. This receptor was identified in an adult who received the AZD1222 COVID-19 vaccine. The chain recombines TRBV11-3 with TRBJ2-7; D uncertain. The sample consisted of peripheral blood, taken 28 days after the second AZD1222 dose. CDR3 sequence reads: CASKSLGRSYEQYF. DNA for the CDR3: TGTGCCAGCAAATCCTTAGGCAGGTCCTACGAGCAGTACTTC.